Listed here are 28 T cell receptor beta chains from one sample, sequenced in a study of control samples from healthy donors and cancer patients. Clones were read by immunoSEQ multiplex PCR, and TCRdb kept only the in-frame ones, dropping some. The repertoire includes approximately 40,000 clones, about three quarters of them detected once, and 15% to 20% sits in the top ten. The sequencing sample was made of formalin-fixed, paraffin-embedded tissue. The receptor source for this set is a male donor with melanoma.

The chain employs TRBV18 and TRBJ2-1; TRBD1 or TRBD2 may be the D gene (6 bases each). Trimming removed 6 bases from V and 6 bases from J, with 15 bases in between. CDR3 length: 14 amino acids. Per the germline V gene, CDR1 is KGHSH and CDR2 is LQKENI. The CDR3 DNA sequence: TGTGCCAGCTCCCCAAATCCGGGGGCCAATGAGCAGTTCTTC. It is translated as CASSPNPGANEQFF.

The J gene is TRBJ2-1, the V gene TRBV29-1; either TRBD1 or TRBD2 may supply D (5 bases each). The CDR3 runs to 15 residues. Trimming left V 3 bases short and J 0 bases short, with 12 bases between. CDR1 SQVTM and CDR2 ANQGSEA come from the germline V gene. CDR3: CSVDGTKSSYNEQFF. The CDR3 DNA follows: TGCAGCGTTGACGGGACGAAAAGCTCCTACAATGAGCAGTTCTTC.

The sample holds one count of this clone. This chain joins TRBV6-5 and TRBJ2-7, with 8 positions matching TRBD1. The germline V gene has CDR1 MNHEY and CDR2 SVGAGI. Unmatched junction bases numbered 7, after V lost 6 bases and J lost 3 bases. The CDR3 is 14 amino acids. CDR3 nucleotide sequence: TGTGCCAGCAGGCAGGGACAGGCCCTCTACGAGCAGTACTTC. It translates to CASRQGQALYEQYF.

This clone was seen many times. The chain couples TRBV6-5 to TRBJ1-5; possibly TRBD1 for D (5 bases). Germline values: CDR1 MNHEY, CDR2 SVGAGI. The V and J ends lost 3 bases and 1 base respectively, with 10 bases between them. This CDR3 is built from 15 residues. CDR3: CASSYSGFSNQPQHF. The CDR3 DNA is TGTGCCAGCAGTTATTCAGGGTTCAGCAATCAGCCCCAGCATTTT.

This clone was picked up one time. The rearrangement uses TRBV5-5 and TRBJ2-5; 7 nucleotides line up with TRBD2. Germline CDR1 SGHKS, CDR2 YYEKEE (reference sequence). Trimming took 1 base from V and 9 from J; bases not matched to a gene: 6. This CDR3 has 13 residues. The CDR3 DNA is TGTGCCAGCAGCTTGTATAGCGCGGGGGCCCAGTACTTC. It codes for CASSLYSAGAQYF.

The CDR3 protein is CSASTYTSTGDTQYF. CDR3 coding DNA: TGCAGTGCTAGTACGTACACCAGCACAGGAGATACGCAGTATTTT. This chain links TRBV20-1 with TRBJ2-3, with D possibly TRBD1 on 5 matching bases. The CDR3 is 15 amino acids. CDR1 is DFQATT, CDR2 SNEGSKA, per germline (reference sequence). Trimming shortened V by 3 bases and J by 5 bases, and 18 bases separated the two germline ends.

This chain connects TRBV2 to TRBJ2-5; 11 nucleotides line up with TRBD1. The trim removed 6 bases at V and 5 bases at J, leaving 8 bases unmatched. This CDR3 has 15 amino acids. In germline, CDR1 is SNHLY, CDR2 FYNNEI. CDR3: CASRKGQGVGETQYF. CDR3 bases: TGTGCCAGCAGAAAGGGACAGGGGGTTGGGGAGACCCAGTACTTC.

This clone was detected only once. The chain's CDR3 is CATRPASTDTQYF. Here the CDR3 DNA reads TGTGCCACCCGTCCTGCTAGCACAGATACGCAGTATTTT. The chain links TRBV6-5 to TRBJ2-3; D call uncertain. Trimming cost V 10 bases and J 0 bases, with 11 bases left between them. The germline gives CDR1 MNHEY, CDR2 SVGAGI. There are 13 residues in the CDR3.

The V and J genes are TRBV27 and TRBJ2-1, with no clear D. Germline values: CDR1 MNHEY, CDR2 SMNVEV (reference sequence). The ends were cut back, 5 bases at V and 2 bases at J, with 13 bases in the middle. The CDR3 consists of 15 residues. The CDR3 DNA reads TGTGCCAGCAGTCCCAGTACCCCTACCTACAATGAGCAGTTCTTC. Protein product: CASSPSTPTYNEQFF.

This rearrangement joins TRBV28 to TRBJ2-7, with 14 bases fitting TRBD2. Germline lookup yields CDR1 MDHEN and CDR2 SYDVKM. The length of the CDR3 is 18 residues. V was clipped by 3 bases and J by 1 base; unmatched bases: 8. CDR3 region: CASSLSTSGRAGSYEQYF. The CDR3 DNA reads TGTGCCAGCAGTTTGTCGACTAGCGGGAGGGCGGGGTCCTACGAGCAGTACTTC.

The chain combines TRBV13 with TRBJ2-1, with TRBD2 identical over 10 bases. With V trimmed by 1 base and J by 3 bases, 21 bases remained unmatched. This CDR3 has 22 amino acids. Germline CDR1 and CDR2: PRHDT and FYEKMQ (reference sequence). The CDR3 nucleotides are TGTGCCAGCAGCTTAGCCGGGGGAACTAGCGGGGAGATCGGGGAGAACTACAATGAGCAGTTCTTC. This gives the protein CASSLAGGTSGEIGENYNEQFF. Drawing the rest from reference TRBV13 and TRBJ2-1, the complete variable domain is AAGVIQSPRHLIKEKRETATLKCYPIPRHDTVYWYQQGPGQDPQFLISFYEKMQSDKGSIPDRFSAQQFSDYHSELNMSSLELGDSALYFCASSLAGGTSGEIGENYNEQFFGPGTRLTVL.

A note on this clone: One end of the junction varies from germline; a read error may be responsible. The identical CDR3 is also encoded by other nucleotide sequences in the sample. The chain joins TRBV18 to TRBJ2-7; 10 nucleotides agree with TRBD2. CDR3 length: 18 residues. Germline V CDR1 and CDR2: KGHSH, LQKENI. The CDR3 loop reads CASSPPLLEREGPYEQYF. The CDR3 bases are TGTGCCAGCTCACCACCCCTCTTGGAGCGGGAGGGCCCCTACGAGCAGTATTTC.

The chain has TRBV10-3 and TRBJ2-7, with D perhaps TRBD2 (5 bases). Germline values: CDR1 ENHRY, CDR2 SYGVKD. This CDR3 has 16 residues. V was shortened by 4 bases and J by 5 bases, with 21 bases between the two germline ends. CDR3 DNA sequence: TGTGCCATCAGTGTCCCGTTATCGGGAAGTAGGAACGAGCAGTACTTC. Translation: CAISVPLSGSRNEQYF.

V and J are TRBV2 and TRBJ1-1; D possibly corresponds to TRBD1 (6 bases). CDR1 and CDR2 (germline): SNHLY, FYNNEI. V was cut by 7 bases and J by 3 bases, with 12 bases left in between. The CDR3 loop spans 13 amino acids. CDR3 bases: TGTGCCAGCACCCAGGAGGGGGACACTGAAGCTTTCTTT. Its translation is CASTQEGDTEAFF. The complete variable domain, with remaining parts taken from reference TRBV2 and TRBJ1-1, reads EPEVTQTPSHQVTQMGQEVILRCVPISNHLYFYWYRQILGQKVEFLVSFYNNEISEKSEIFDDQFSVERPDGSNFTLKIRSTKLEDSAMYFCASTQEGDTEAFFGQGTRLTVV.

This chain links TRBV28 with TRBJ2-3; the D is unclear. The CDR3 length is 14 residues. The germline V gene encodes CDR1 MDHEN and CDR2 SYDVKM. V lost 3 bases to trimming and J lost 2 bases, with 9 bases between them. The CDR3 sequence is CASSFPQNTDTQYF. The CDR3 coding sequence is TGTGCCAGCAGTTTCCCTCAAAACACAGATACGCAGTATTTT.

This clone was observed a few times. The rearrangement uses TRBV14 and TRBJ2-7; 8 positions agree with TRBD2. The CDR3 extends over 16 amino acids. Germline CDR1 is SGHDN and CDR2 is FVKESK. The junction had 11 bases not matched to a gene; V was cut back by 4 bases and J by 3 bases. The chain's CDR3 is CASSPPGLGLYYEQYF. The CDR3 bases are TGTGCCAGCAGCCCCCCGGGACTAGGACTTTACTACGAGCAGTACTTC.

The rearrangement uses TRBV3-1 (or the pseudogene TRBV3-2) and TRBJ1-1; the D is unclear. Per the germline V gene, CDR1 is LGHDT and CDR2 is YNNKEL (reference sequence). Trimming cost V 1 base and J 10 bases, with 16 bases left between them. The CDR3 spans 14 residues. DNA for the CDR3: TGTGCCAGCAGCCAAGTTGGTGTCACGGCCGGAGCTTTCTTT. This sequence encodes CASSQVGVTAGAFF.

V and J are TRBV10-2 and TRBJ2-5; TRBD2 aligns across 9 bases. Germline V gene data show CDR1 as WSHSY and CDR2 as SAAADI. V shed 8 bases and J 5 bases; nucleotides not matched to a gene: 9. The CDR3 contains 14 residues. The CDR3 region is CASLIAGAAETQYF. As DNA, the CDR3 is TGCGCCAGCTTGATAGCGGGAGCAGCGGAGACCCAGTACTTC.

This chain links TRBV10-2 with TRBJ1-2; 7 bases align to TRBD1. The CDR3 has 15 residues. The germline V gene has CDR1 WSHSY and CDR2 SAAADI. V lost 4 bases, J lost 6 bases, and 11 bases stayed unmatched. The CDR3, as DNA: TGCGCCAGCAGTGGATTCGACAGGGACAGAGATGGCTACACCTTC. This codes for CASSGFDRDRDGYTF.

The CDR3 nucleotides are TGTGCCAGCAGTGACGCGGGACAGGGCAGCGGGGAGCTGTTTTTT. This codes for CASSDAGQGSGELFF. The gene calls are TRBV6-4 and TRBJ2-2, with 9 bases aligning to TRBD1. V lost 2 bases and J lost 7; bases outside the gene matches: 5. This CDR3 is 15 amino acids long. The germline CDR1 and CDR2 sequences are MRHNA and SNTAGT.

This sequence joins TRBV2 and TRBJ1-2; 8 nucleotides line up with TRBD1. Trimming cost V 3 bases and J 11 bases; bases outside gene matches: 5. This CDR3 is 12 amino acids long. Germline CDR1 SNHLY, CDR2 FYNNEI. As DNA, the CDR3 is TGTGCCAGCAGTGATACAGACAGGGGATACACCTTC. Residues: CASSDTDRGYTF.

The chain carries TRBV6-5 and TRBJ2-7; D is uncertain. The CDR3 runs 13 residues. CDR1 MNHEY and CDR2 SVGAGI come from the germline V gene. V gave up 6 bases and J gave up 5 bases, with 14 bases separating them. CDR3 nucleotide sequence: TGTGCCAGCAGACAGAACCAATTCAACGAGCAGTACTTC. It specifies CASRQNQFNEQYF.

This clone was counted a single time. This sequence joins TRBV2 and TRBJ2-2, with D hard to call. The CDR3 spans 14 residues. The germline V gene encodes CDR1 SNHLY and CDR2 FYNNEI. Trimming pared 4 bases from V and 0 bases from J, leaving 6 bases between. CDR3 residues: CASSVKPNTGELFF. For the CDR3, the DNA is TGTGCCAGCAGTGTAAAGCCGAACACCGGGGAGCTGTTTTTT. Full variable domain (rest looked up from reference TRBV2 and TRBJ2-2): EPEVTQTPSHQVTQMGQEVILRCVPISNHLYFYWYRQILGQKVEFLVSFYNNEISEKSEIFDDQFSVERPDGSNFTLKIRSTKLEDSAMYFCASSVKPNTGELFFGEGSRLTVL.

The CDR3 DNA reads as TGTGCCAGCAGTCGTGCGGGGGCAGCCGATAATTCACCCCTCCACTTT. Its protein is CASSRAGAADNSPLHF. The rearrangement uses TRBV27 and TRBJ1-6, with D maybe TRBD1 (6 bases). Germline lookup yields CDR1 MNHEY and CDR2 SMNVEV (reference sequence). Trimming left V 5 bases short and J 5 bases short, with 16 bases between. This CDR3 has 16 amino acids.

V and J are TRBV9 and TRBJ1-1; TRBD1 is a possible D gene (6 bases). Trimming removed 4 bases at V and 6 bases at J, with 10 bases between. CDR3 length: 12 residues. Looked up from germline, CDR1 is SGDLS and CDR2 is YYNGEE. CDR3 protein: CASSPGGAEAFF. Here the CDR3 DNA reads TGTGCCAGCAGCCCTGGGGGCGCTGAAGCTTTCTTT.

This chain connects TRBV10-1 to TRBJ2-7; possible D gene TRBD2, 5 bases. The V and J ends lost 4 bases and 0 bases respectively, with 16 bases between them. The germline V gene has CDR1 WNHNN and CDR2 SYGVQD (reference sequence). This CDR3 comprises 16 residues. DNA for the CDR3: TGCGCCAGCAGTGGCGGCGCGGGCGGCGGCTCCTACGAGCAGTACTTC. Protein sequence: CASSGGAGGGSYEQYF.

This clone was recorded a few times. In nucleotides, the CDR3 is TGTGCCAGTTACGACAACCCCTCCTACAATGAGCAGTTCTTC. Translation gives CASYDNPSYNEQFF. V and J are TRBV21-1 and TRBJ2-1; the table's D call TRBD1 went unverified against the DNA. TRBV21-1 is described as a pseudogene. CDR3 length: 14 amino acids.

The chain recombines TRBV6-6 with TRBJ1-5, with 9 nucleotides matching TRBD1. V was clipped by 5 bases and J by 0 bases; unmatched bases: 11. The CDR3 is made up of 18 amino acids. Germline CDR1 is MNHNY and CDR2 is SVGAGI (reference sequence). Written as DNA, the CDR3 is TGTGCCAGCAGTCCCCGGACAGGGGCTAAATATAGCAATCAGCCCCAGCATTTT. The encoded protein is CASSPRTGAKYSNQPQHF.